This T cell receptor (beta chain) emerged from a study of T cell repertoires in cytomegalovirus infection. TCRdb re-derived calls from the reads in MiXCR, one entry per CDR3 protein. The sample records tens of thousands of distinct CDR3 sequences, about 45% being singletons. This clonotype was counted many times. Its antigen is undetermined. The sequence came from a human donor in good health (CMV status not recorded). Some clones in this sample may be carry-over from other donors' samples. The sequencing used CD8+ T cells from cultured PBMCs, collected from culture after CMV antigen stimulation.

The CDR3 here is CASSEFLGGIAVYEQYF. Written as DNA, the CDR3 is TGTGCCAGCAGTGAATTTTTGGGAGGGATCGCCGTGTACGAGCAGTACTTC. The chain links TRBV6-1 to TRBJ2-7; TRBD2 agrees at 7 bases. CDR3 length: 17 amino acids. CDR1 and CDR2 (germline): MNHNS, SASEGT. With 2 bases clipped from V and 4 bases from J, the junction kept 14 bases outside the gene matches.